This is a list of T cell receptor beta chains from one sample in a study of shared T cell receptors in the human thymus. TCRdb's copy holds only in-frame clones and misses some; the assay was immunoSEQ multiplex PCR. The table shows hundreds of thousands of clones, with more than 75% occurring only once. These sequences were also reported in another study, on human thymus T cells.

The sample was thymocytes. The origin of the receptors is a boy younger than two with a congenital heart defect. Each CDR3 is given with its conserved first and last residue. Rows may omit the clone size; those that give it use once, few, many or a size class.

TRBV28 | . | CASSGFSPLHF
TRBV10-1 | . | CASRHRREITGELFF
TRBV28 | . | CASSFLDSVLGQPQHF
TRBV28 | . | CASSLARKNIQYF
TRBV5-8 | . | CASSCLTSGRRAGELFF
TRBV14 | . | CASSPGTRGIDTQYF
TRBV4-2 | . | CASSQGAAQQGDSNQPQHF
TRBV11-2 | . | CASSVTQGGEGIYEQYF
TRBV7-9 | . | CASSVGLAATYEQYF
TRBV4-3 | . | CASSPVRGSRVYEQYF
TRBV7-9 | . | CASSHKRGIYNEQFF
TRBV10-3 | . | CAISSMSGIGEQYF
TRBV6-5 | . | CASSGRGAGGNEQYF
TRBV25-1 | . | CASSEGGGQAYGYTF
TRBV7-9 | . | CASSLPGQKDEKLFF
TRBV7-2 | . | CASSQGQGSEKLFF
TRBV30 | . | CAWMDRGAKGLQPQHF
TRBV7-2 | . | CASSSQQDGPYEQYF
TRBV19 | . | CASKGGTQYF
TRBV12-1 | . | CASSPPRVSYEQYF
TRBV27 | . | CASRLAGGAPDTQYF
TRBV27 | . | CASSPPRAGVHEQYF
TRBV11-3 | . | CASSLDPGEPQHF
TRBV4-1 | . | CASSQPGHSGDQPQHF
TRBV6-6 | once | CASSFRGTREDTQYF
TRBV2 | . | CALGGSARVYGYTF
TRBV27 | . | CASSSHRTGAQETQYF
TRBV5-1 | . | CASSLGGRATDTQYF
TRBV6-1 | . | CASSPDTHQETQYF
TRBV2 | . | CASSEAGGFRDATNEKLFF
TRBV2 | . | CASTPKRLADYEQYF
TRBV7-9 | . | CASSLAGGRETQYF
TRBV7-9 | few | CASSRPTGTGSYNEQFF
TRBV28 | . | CASSAGTSNTGELFF
TRBV29-1 | . | CSVVLASTDTQYF
TRBV5-3 | . | CARSPRKGEETQYF
TRBV27 | . | CASSLSRTRPSYEQYF
TRBV27 | . | CASSGGQYEKLFF
TRBV4-2 | . | CASSQGKGRGAFF